Shown below are 5 T cell receptor beta chains from a single sample sequenced in a study of CD8+ T cells in alopecia areata. It was cDNA, reverse transcribed from extracted RNA, that served as the sequencing template. Repertoires were generated with immunoSEQ multiplex PCR, while TCRdb's copy carries only in-frame clones and drops some. The table shows 85,000 to 110,000 clones, with around 86% occurring only once. The treatment: oral pan-JAK inhibitor, 5-10 mg twice daily. The sequenced sample was CD8+ T cells sorted from blood, obtained at approximately week 30, from a patient treated with tofacitinib. The receptor set was obtained from a human donor with alopecia areata.

The chain carries TRBV29-1 and TRBJ2-2; a weak D match, TRBD1 (6 bases). The CDR3 extends over 13 amino acids. Trimming stripped 6 bases from V and 0 bases from J, with 8 bases between. CDR1 SQVTM and CDR2 ANQGSEA come from the germline V gene. The CDR3 protein is CSVGTPNTGELFF. The CDR3 nucleotides read TGCAGCGTCGGGACACCGAACACCGGGGAGCTGTTTTTT.

The V call is TRBV11-2, the J call TRBJ2-1, with D possibly being TRBD1 (5 bases). Trimming took 5 bases from V and 0 from J, leaving 14 bases between them. This CDR3 has 16 residues. Germline CDR1 is SGHAT and CDR2 is FQNNGV. The chain's CDR3 is CASSPGAESSYNEQFF. The CDR3 region has the DNA TGTGCCAGCAGCCCTGGGGCCGAGAGCTCCTACAATGAGCAGTTCTTC.

This chain links TRBV27 with TRBJ1-2; maybe TRBD1 (5 bases). Trimming removed 5 bases from V and 0 bases from J, with 10 bases in between. Germline loops: CDR1 MNHEY, CDR2 SMNVEV (reference sequence). The CDR3 extends over 14 amino acids. The CDR3 nucleotides read TGTGCCAGCAGTATTGACAGAGCTAACTATGGCTACACCTTC. Translation: CASSIDRANYGYTF.

The V and J genes are TRBV6-5 and TRBJ1-4; D is uncertain. Germline V lookup: CDR1 MNHEY, CDR2 SVGAGI. V was clipped by 2 bases and J by 5 bases, with 6 bases between them. The CDR3 runs to 13 residues. CDR3 nucleotide sequence: TGTGCCAGCAGTTACGGTACAAATGAAAAACTGTTTTTT. As protein: CASSYGTNEKLFF.

The CDR3 DNA reads TGCAGCGGACAAGACACCGGGGAGCTGTTTTTT. Protein: CSGQDTGELFF. The chain has TRBV29-1 and TRBJ2-2; no definite D call. The CDR3 sequence is 11 residues long. Germline V gene lookup returns CDR1 SQVTM and CDR2 ANQGSEA. Trimming shortened V by 7 bases and J by 3 bases, and 6 bases separated the two germline ends.